The clone carrying this TCR beta chain was seen a single time. Across 24 US areas, participants ranged in age from about 18 to 89 years. Two negative PCRs, clearance, or symptom resolution had been documented for recovered Cohort 3 donors. These data originate in a study of blood T cell repertoires in COVID-19. As for the study in general: In each case, the material was cDNA or gDNA derived from T cells, B-cell-depleted T cells, or PBMCs.

Assay: immunoSEQ multiplex PCR; the TCRdb copy retains only in-frame clones and omits some. The repertoire holds about 170,000 clones, with about 84% as singletons. The receptor was isolated from a middle-aged man who had recovered from COVID-19. Sequenced material: PBMCs or T cells enriched from blood (not recorded which).

CDR3: CASSPRGGWNEKLFF. CDR3 DNA: TGTGCCAGCAGCCCAAGGGGGGGATGGAATGAAAAACTGTTTTTT. The chain links TRBV11-2 to TRBJ1-4; tentative D call: TRBD1 (6 bases). Trimming pared 5 bases from V and 5 bases from J, leaving 15 bases between. This CDR3 comprises 15 residues. Germline V gene sequence: CDR1 SGHAT, CDR2 FQNNGV. Supplemented by reference TRBV11-2 and TRBJ1-4, the full variable domain reads EAGVAQSPRYKIIEKRQSVAFWCNPISGHATLYWYQQILGQGPKLLIQFQNNGVVDDSQLPKDRFSAERLKGVDSTLKIQPAKLEDSAVYLCASSPRGGWNEKLFFGSGTQLSVL.